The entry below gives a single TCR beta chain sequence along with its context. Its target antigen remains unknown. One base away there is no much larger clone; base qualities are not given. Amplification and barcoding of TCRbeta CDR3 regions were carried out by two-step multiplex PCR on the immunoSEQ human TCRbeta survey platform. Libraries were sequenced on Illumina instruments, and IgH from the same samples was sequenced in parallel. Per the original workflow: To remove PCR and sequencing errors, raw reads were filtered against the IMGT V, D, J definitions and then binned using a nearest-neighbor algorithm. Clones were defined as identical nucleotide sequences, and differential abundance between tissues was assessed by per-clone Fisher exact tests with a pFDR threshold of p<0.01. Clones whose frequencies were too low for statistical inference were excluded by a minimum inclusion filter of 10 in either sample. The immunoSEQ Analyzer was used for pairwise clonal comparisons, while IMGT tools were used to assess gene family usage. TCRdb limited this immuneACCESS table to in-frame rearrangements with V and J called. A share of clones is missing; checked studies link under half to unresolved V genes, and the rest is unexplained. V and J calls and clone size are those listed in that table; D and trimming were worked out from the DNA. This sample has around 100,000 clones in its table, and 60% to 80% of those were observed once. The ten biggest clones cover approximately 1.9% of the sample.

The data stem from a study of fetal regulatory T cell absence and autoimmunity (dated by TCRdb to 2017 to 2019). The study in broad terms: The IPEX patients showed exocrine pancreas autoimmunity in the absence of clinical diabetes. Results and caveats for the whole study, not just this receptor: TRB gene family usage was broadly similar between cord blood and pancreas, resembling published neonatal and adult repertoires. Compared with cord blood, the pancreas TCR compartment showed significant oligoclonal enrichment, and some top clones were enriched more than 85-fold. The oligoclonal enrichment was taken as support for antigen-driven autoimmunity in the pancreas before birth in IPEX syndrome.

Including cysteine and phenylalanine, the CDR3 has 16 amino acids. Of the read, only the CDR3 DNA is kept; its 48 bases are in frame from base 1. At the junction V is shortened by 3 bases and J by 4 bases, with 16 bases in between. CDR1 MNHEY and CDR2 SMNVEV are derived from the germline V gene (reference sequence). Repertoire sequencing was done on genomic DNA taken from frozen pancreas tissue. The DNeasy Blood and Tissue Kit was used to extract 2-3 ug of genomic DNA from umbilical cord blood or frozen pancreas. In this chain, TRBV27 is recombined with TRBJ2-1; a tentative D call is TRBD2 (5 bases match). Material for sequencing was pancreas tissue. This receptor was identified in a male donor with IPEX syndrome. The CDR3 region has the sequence CASSLLPVSDYNEQFF. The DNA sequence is TGTGCCAGCAGTTTGCTTCCGGTTAGCGATTACAATGAGCAGTTCTTC.